Presented here are 8 T cell receptor beta chains from one specimen sequenced in a study of blood T cell repertoires in COVID-19 (dated by TCRdb to the early 2020s). The library was generated by the immunoSEQ multiplex PCR assay. In its TCRdb copy, this immuneACCESS table keeps in-frame sequences only and misses some clones. Where compared with another copy, unresolved V genes explain less than half of these, and the others have no known cause. Across this sample there are over 140,000 clones, with 80% to 85% seen only once. The ten largest make up 3% to 4.5% of the sample. Input material: peripheral blood. These receptors originate from a woman aged 55-69 years with acute or convalescent COVID-19.

This clone showed up just once. The chain carries TRBV14 and TRBJ2-1; D is perhaps TRBD2 (5 bases). Looked up from germline, CDR1 is SGHDN and CDR2 is FVKESK. The CDR3 sequence is 18 residues long. V shed 1 base and J shed 7 bases, with 23 bases lying between them. The CDR3 spells CASSQGVGNPIYDNEQFF. The CDR3 nucleotides read TGTGCCAGCAGCCAAGGGGTCGGGAATCCGATTTACGATAATGAGCAGTTCTTC.

The chain combines TRBV21-1 with TRBJ2-5; TRBD2, the table's D call, lacks a check against the DNA. TRBV21-1 is a recognized pseudogene. The CDR3 spans 19 residues. The CDR3 loop is CASSKGSRLAGEVWETQYF. The CDR3 coding sequence is TGTGCCAGCAGCAAAGGTTCCCGACTAGCGGGAGAGGTATGGGAGACCCAGTACTTC.

The chain has TRBV2 and TRBJ2-1, with 9 positions matching TRBD1. V was clipped by 2 bases and J by 13 bases; unmatched bases: 12. The germline CDR1 and CDR2 sequences are SNHLY and FYNNEI. The CDR3 covers 15 residues. As DNA, the CDR3 is TGTGCCAGCAGTGAAATGGGACAGGGTGGGAGCCCCCAGTTCTTC. Encoded protein: CASSEMGQGGSPQFF.

The chain employs TRBV28 and TRBJ2-3; maybe TRBD1 (6 bases). Trimming took 5 bases from V and 0 from J, leaving 6 bases between them. The CDR3 runs to 13 residues. Germline CDR1 reads MDHEN; CDR2 reads SYDVKM. For the CDR3, the DNA is TGTGCCAGCAGTGACAGGAGCACAGATACGCAGTATTTT. It is translated as CASSDRSTDTQYF.

This clone was counted a few times. This sequence joins TRBV10-3 and TRBJ1-2; D possibly corresponds to TRBD1 (6 bases). CDR1 is ENHRY, CDR2 SYGVKD, per germline. The CDR3 has 13 residues. V was shortened by 9 bases and J by 6 bases, with 17 bases between the two germline ends. The CDR3 bases are TGTGCCATACCCACAGGGACGGACGATGGCTACACCTTC. Protein: CAIPTGTDDGYTF.

The rearrangement joins TRBV28 to TRBJ2-7; 7 bases fit TRBD2. The CDR3 has 16 residues. Germline lookup yields CDR1 MDHEN and CDR2 SYDVKM. V lost 5 bases and J lost 4; bases outside the gene matches: 14. The CDR3 DNA sequence: TGTGCCAGCAGTGCCCTAAGCGCGGGAGTAGGATACGAGCAGTACTTC. It specifies CASSALSAGVGYEQYF.

J is TRBJ1-1 and V is TRBV4-1, with D hard to call. The germline CDR1 and CDR2 sequences are MGHRA and YSYEKL. This CDR3 spans 14 amino acids. Trimming stripped 7 bases from V and 4 bases from J, with 16 bases between. CDR3 nucleotide sequence: TGCGCCAGCACCCCTTGGGAGGGAGCCACTGAAGCTTTCTTT. Encoded protein: CASTPWEGATEAFF.

The J gene is TRBJ2-7, the V gene TRBV3-1 (or the pseudogene TRBV3-2); 9 bases line up with TRBD1. CDR1 is LGHDT, CDR2 YNNKEL, per germline (reference sequence). V dropped 6 bases and J dropped 6; count of bases not matched to a gene: 15. The length of the CDR3 is 16 residues. CDR3 DNA: TGTGCCAGCAGACACGATGGCCGGGACAGGGCAGGCGAGCAGTACTTC. Translating gives CASRHDGRDRAGEQYF.